The rows below give T cell receptor beta chains drawn from one sample of a study of CD4 T cells in relation to SARS-CoV-2 and coronaviruses. Their target antigens are unknown. Produced via immunoSEQ multiplex PCR; TCRdb's table is partial and in-frame only. This table holds about 23,000 clones, about 76% found once. The material sequenced was CD4+ T cells from PBMCs, cultured in vitro. Receptors were obtained from a human donor in good health. Both conserved end residues are part of each CDR3. A D gene is named only where the DNA matches it firmly. Size values are once, few and many counts, or a class for expanded clones, and some rows have none.

>TRBV10-3|TRBJ2-3|TRBD2|.
CAISDQAGGPSTDTQYF
TGTGCCATCAGTGATCAAGCGGGAGGCCCCTCCACAGATACGCAGTATTTT
>TRBV5-1|TRBJ2-2|TRBD1|.
CASTGQGDTGELFF
TGCGCCAGCACGGGACAGGGAGACACCGGGGAGCTGTTTTTT
>TRBV5-1|TRBJ2-3|TRBD2|.
CASSFYRTSGSSSTDTQYF
TGCGCCAGCAGCTTTTACCGGACTAGCGGGAGCAGTAGCACAGATACGCAGTATTTT
>TRBV6-5|TRBJ1-3|TRBD1|.
CASSQGAGNTIYF
TGTGCCAGCTCACAGGGGGCGGGAAACACCATATATTTT
>TRBV2|TRBJ2-1|.|.
CASRENSYNEQFF
TGTGCCAGCAGGGAAAACTCCTACAATGAGCAGTTCTTC
>TRBV4-1|TRBJ2-1|.|.
CASSGTYLRYNEQFF
TGCGCCAGCTCCGGGACTTACTTACGTTACAATGAGCAGTTCTTC
>TRBV4-2|TRBJ1-1|TRBD1|.
CASSQGGGTGNTEAFF
TGTGCCAGCAGCCAAGGCGGCGGGACAGGGAACACTGAAGCTTTCTTT
>TRBV5-6|TRBJ1-1|.|.
CASSRQGSTEAFF
TGTGCCAGCAGCCGTCAGGGATCCACTGAAGCTTTCTTT
>TRBV14|TRBJ2-5|TRBD2|once
CASSPGLAEQETQYF
TGTGCCAGCAGCCCCGGACTAGCGGAACAAGAGACCCAGTACTTC
>TRBV4-1|TRBJ2-1|.|.
CASSRPGRSSYNEQFF
TGCGCCAGCAGCCGCCCGGGACGGAGCTCCTACAATGAGCAGTTCTTC
>TRBV10-3|TRBJ2-1|.|.
CAISFGPERGDEQFF
TGTGCCATCAGTTTTGGACCGGAGCGAGGGGATGAGCAGTTCTTC
>TRBV4-3|TRBJ2-5|TRBD2|.
CASSQDTVAGGETQYF
TGCGCCAGCAGCCAAGATACGGTAGCGGGGGGAGAGACCCAGTACTTC
>TRBV4-2|TRBJ2-7|TRBD1|.
CASSQVSSGQSSYEQYF
TGTGCCAGCAGCCAAGTAAGTTCGGGACAGAGCTCCTACGAGCAGTACTTC
>TRBV30|TRBJ2-7|.|few
CARGRDNEQYF
TGTGCCAGAGGGAGGGACAACGAGCAGTACTTC
>TRBV9|TRBJ2-5|TRBD2|once
CASSEGGLAGWGETQYF
TGTGCCAGCAGCGAGGGCGGACTAGCGGGATGGGGAGAGACCCAGTACTTC
>TRBV23-1|TRBJ1-2|.|once
CASTRRGVNYGYTF
TGCGCCAGCACCCGGCGCGGGGTAAACTATGGCTACACCTTC
>TRBV2|TRBJ2-7|.|few
CASSGTLGGHEQYF
TGTGCCAGCAGTGGCACCCTTGGGGGGCACGAGCAGTACTTC
>TRBV2|TRBJ2-5|.|.
CASTQDRGKETQYF
TGTGCCAGCACCCAGGACAGAGGGAAAGAGACCCAGTACTTC
>TRBV5-1|TRBJ1-4|.|.
CASSLGSNEKLFF
TGCGCCAGCAGCTTGGGTAGTAATGAAAAACTGTTTTTT
>TRBV4-1|TRBJ1-2|.|.
CASSQGGRGRSGNGYTF
TGCGCCAGCAGCCAAGGGGGGAGGGGGAGGAGCGGTAATGGCTACACCTTC
>TRBV18|TRBJ1-5|.|.
CASSPGSGQPQHF
TGTGCCAGCTCACCTGGCTCCGGTCAGCCCCAGCATTTT
>TRBV7-6|TRBJ2-1|TRBD2|.
CASSLDSGGPYNEQFF
TGTGCCAGCAGCTTAGATAGCGGGGGGCCTTACAATGAGCAGTTCTTC
>TRBV2|TRBJ1-3|.|.
CASSEGRANGNTIYF
TGTGCCAGCAGTGAAGGCAGGGCAAACGGAAACACCATATATTTT
>TRBV4-3|TRBJ2-3|.|.
CASSQVVQASTDTQYF
TGCGCCAGCAGCCAAGTAGTCCAAGCTAGCACAGATACGCAGTATTTT
>TRBV5-6|TRBJ2-7|.|.
CASSLYGGSSYEQYF
TGTGCCAGCAGCTTGTACGGGGGTTCCTCCTACGAGCAGTACTTC
>TRBV6-2/TRBV6-3|TRBJ2-1|TRBD2|.
CASSYMGLARNEQFF
TGTGCCAGCAGTTATATGGGACTAGCGAGGAATGAGCAGTTCTTC
>TRBV9|TRBJ2-1|TRBD2|.
CASSARTSHGNEQFF
TGTGCCAGCAGCGCTCGGACTAGCCATGGTAATGAGCAGTTCTTC
>TRBV6-5|TRBJ1-1|TRBD1|few
CASSRQTGGAFF
TGTGCCAGCAGCAGACAGACAGGGGGAGCTTTCTTT
>TRBV18|TRBJ1-2|TRBD1|.
CASSPFRDSNRKNYGYTF
TGTGCCAGCTCACCATTCCGGGACAGTAATAGGAAAAACTATGGCTACACCTTC
>TRBV5-6|TRBJ1-2|.|.
CASSLGTPHGYGYTF
TGTGCCAGCAGCTTGGGGACACCCCACGGCTATGGCTACACCTTC
>TRBV7-2|TRBJ1-3|.|.
CASSLDVGSNSGNTIYF
TGTGCCAGCAGCTTAGATGTGGGGTCCAACTCTGGAAACACCATATATTTT
>TRBV9|TRBJ2-7|TRBD2|few
CASSAIAGGNEQYF
TGTGCCAGCAGCGCTATAGCGGGAGGGAACGAGCAGTACTTC
>TRBV4-1|TRBJ2-6|.|.
CASSQAGAALSGANVLTF
TGCGCCAGCAGCCAAGCGGGGGCCGCCCTCTCTGGGGCCAACGTCCTGACTTTC
>TRBV6-5|TRBJ2-5|.|.
CASSYSGMRETQYF
TGTGCCAGCAGTTACTCGGGGATGAGAGAGACCCAGTACTTC
>TRBV7-2|TRBJ2-7|TRBD2|.
CASSVGAGGIYEQYF
TGTGCCAGCAGCGTAGGGGCGGGGGGCATCTACGAGCAGTACTTC
>TRBV30|TRBJ1-2|.|.
CAWSVKGGYGYTF
TGTGCCTGGAGTGTAAAGGGTGGCTATGGCTACACCTTC
>TRBV5-1|TRBJ1-1|.|.
CASSPGGTNTEAFF
TGCGCCAGCAGCCCGGGGGGGACGAACACTGAAGCTTTCTTT
>TRBV28|TRBJ2-7|TRBD1|.
CASSLIGFLGQESYEQYF
TGTGCCAGCAGTTTGATAGGTTTTTTGGGACAGGAGAGCTACGAGCAGTACTTC
>TRBV9|TRBJ2-3|.|.
CASSVVGSTDTQYF
TGTGCCAGCAGCGTAGTTGGTAGCACAGATACGCAGTATTTT
>TRBV6-5|TRBJ1-3|.|.
CASSYGADTGNTIYF
TGTGCCAGCAGTTACGGGGCAGACACTGGAAACACCATATATTTT
>TRBV5-1|TRBJ1-1|TRBD1|few
CASSLVRRGRGDTEAFF
TGCGCCAGCAGCTTGGTTCGCAGGGGGCGGGGGGACACTGAAGCTTTCTTT
>TRBV12-5|TRBJ2-1|.|.
CASGLSPGASGEQFF
TGTGCTAGTGGTTTGAGTCCGGGAGCGTCTGGTGAGCAGTTCTTC
>TRBV11-3|TRBJ2-5|TRBD2|.
CASSSGLAVQETQYF
TGTGCCAGCAGCTCCGGACTAGCGGTACAAGAGACCCAGTACTTC
>TRBV5-1|TRBJ1-1|.|few
CASSLEGQGDTEAFF
TGCGCCAGCAGCTTGGAAGGGCAAGGCGACACTGAAGCTTTCTTT
>TRBV18|TRBJ2-3|TRBD2|.
CASSLETSGGATDTQYF
TGTGCCAGCTCACTCGAGACTAGCGGGGGGGCTACTGATACGCAGTATTTT